This record covers a single TCR beta chain. Antigen unknown. This sample is part of a study of vaccination and CD4 T cells after COVID-19. Study summary: Convalescent participants consisted of six males and four females, two being Hispanic.

Scientists ran DNA taken from cultured CD4+ T cells through the Oncomine TCR Beta short-read assay for sequencing. Each CDR3 protein gets one entry after TCRdb re-called the PCR reads with MiXCR. The sample includes more than 13,000 distinct CDR3 sequences, around three quarters of them seen just once. Treatment of the sample: roughly 11-day PBMC culture with coronavirus spike peptide pools or control peptides (ViraFEST assay). The medium had half its volume replaced with fresh IL-2 medium on days 3 and 7. V shed 0 bases and J shed 4 bases, with 6 bases lying between them. The germline gives CDR1 MRHNA, CDR2 SNTAGT. The CDR3 totals 13 residues.

This clonotype originated in a human donor who had recovered from COVID-19. The sample was CD4+ T cells from blood, cultured in vitro. The chain is built from TRBV6-4 and TRBJ1-1; D is unresolved. The CDR3, as DNA: TGTGCCAGCAGTGACTCCTGGGGCACTGAAGCTTTCTTT. Translating it yields CASSDSWGTEAFF.